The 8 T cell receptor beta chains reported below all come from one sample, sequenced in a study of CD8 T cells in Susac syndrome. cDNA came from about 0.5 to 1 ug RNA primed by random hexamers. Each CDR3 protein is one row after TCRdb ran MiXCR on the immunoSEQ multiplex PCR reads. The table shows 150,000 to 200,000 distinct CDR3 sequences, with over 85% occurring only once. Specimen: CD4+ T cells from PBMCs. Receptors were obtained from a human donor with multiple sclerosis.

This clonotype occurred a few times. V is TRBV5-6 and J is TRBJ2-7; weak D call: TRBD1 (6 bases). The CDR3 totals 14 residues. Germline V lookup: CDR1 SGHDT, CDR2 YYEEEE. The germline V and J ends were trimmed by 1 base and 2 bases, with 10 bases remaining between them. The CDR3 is CASSLRGNTYEQYF. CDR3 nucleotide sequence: TGTGCCAGCAGCTTGAGGGGGAATACCTACGAGCAGTACTTC.

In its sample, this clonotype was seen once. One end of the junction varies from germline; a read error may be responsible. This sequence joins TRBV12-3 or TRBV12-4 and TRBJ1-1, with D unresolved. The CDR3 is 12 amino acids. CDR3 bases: TGTGCCAGCAGTCCGCTGAAGACTGAAGCTTTCTTT. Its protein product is CASSPLKTEAFF.

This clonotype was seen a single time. The CDR3 sequence is CASSLKITDTQYF. The CDR3, as DNA: TGCGCCAGCAGCCTAAAAATCACAGATACGCAGTATTTT. The chain joins TRBV4-3 to TRBJ2-3; D not resolved. This CDR3 is built from 13 residues. Germline V gene data show CDR1 as LGHNA and CDR2 as YSLEER. Trimming took off 4 bases at V and 2 bases at J, with 7 bases between the two ends.

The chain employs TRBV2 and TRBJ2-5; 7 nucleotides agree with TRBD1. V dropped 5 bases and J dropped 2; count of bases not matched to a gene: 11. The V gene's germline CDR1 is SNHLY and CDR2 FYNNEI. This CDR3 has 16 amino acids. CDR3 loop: CASSIYRDSYQETQYF. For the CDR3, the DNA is TGTGCCAGCAGTATTTACCGGGACAGTTATCAAGAGACCCAGTACTTC.

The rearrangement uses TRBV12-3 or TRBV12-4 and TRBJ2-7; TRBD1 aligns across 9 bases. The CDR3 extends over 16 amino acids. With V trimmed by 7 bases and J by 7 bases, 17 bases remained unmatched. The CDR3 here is CASTPGSGTGQGEQYF. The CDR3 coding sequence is TGTGCCAGCACCCCCGGATCCGGGACAGGGCAAGGGGAGCAGTACTTC.

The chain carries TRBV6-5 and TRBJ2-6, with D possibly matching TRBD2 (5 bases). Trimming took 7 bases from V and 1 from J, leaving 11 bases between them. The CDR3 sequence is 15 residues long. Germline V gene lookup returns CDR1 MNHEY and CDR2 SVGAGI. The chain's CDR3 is CASILIASGANVLTF. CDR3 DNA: TGTGCCAGCATCCTTATAGCGTCTGGGGCCAACGTCCTGACTTTC.

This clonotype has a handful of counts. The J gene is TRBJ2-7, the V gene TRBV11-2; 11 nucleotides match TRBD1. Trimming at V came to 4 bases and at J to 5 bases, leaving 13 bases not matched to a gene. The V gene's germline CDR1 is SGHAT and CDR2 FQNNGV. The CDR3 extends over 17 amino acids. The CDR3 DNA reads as TGTGCCAGCAGCTCATCGGGACAGGGGGGGATCCTTCACGAGCAGTACTTC. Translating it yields CASSSSGQGGILHEQYF.

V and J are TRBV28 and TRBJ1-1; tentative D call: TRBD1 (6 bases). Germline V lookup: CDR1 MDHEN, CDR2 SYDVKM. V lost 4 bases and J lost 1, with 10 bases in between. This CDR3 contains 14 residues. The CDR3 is CASSSWTENTEAFF. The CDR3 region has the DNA TGTGCCAGCAGTTCCTGGACAGAGAACACTGAAGCTTTCTTT.